A single sample is the source of the 24 T cell receptor beta chains below, sequenced in a study of blood T cell repertoires in COVID-19 (dated by TCRdb to 2020 to 2022). The library relied on the immunoSEQ multiplex PCR assay. TCRdb obtained this table from immuneACCESS and retained in-frame rearrangements with V and J assigned. These tables miss some clones; where compared with another copy, unresolved V genes account for less than half of the shortfall, and the remainder is unexplained. The sample includes some 290,000 clones, with 90% observed a single time. The leading ten clones occupy about 4.2% of the sample. The sequenced material came from PBMCs or T cells enriched from blood (not recorded which). The receptors here all came from a woman aged 25 to 45 who had been exposed to COVID-19.

The chain uses TRBV15 and TRBJ2-2, with TRBD1 matching over 9 bases. CDR3 length: 14 amino acids. V shed 8 bases and J 2 bases; nucleotides not matched to a gene: 3. CDR1 and CDR2 (germline): LNHNV, YYDKDF (reference sequence). The CDR3: CATGQGRNTGELFF. The CDR3 nucleotides read TGTGCCACCGGACAGGGGAGAAACACCGGGGAGCTGTTTTTT. The full variable domain, completed using reference TRBV15 and TRBJ2-2, is DAMVIQNPRYQVTQFGKPVTLSCSQTLNHNVMYWYQQKSSQAPKLLFHYYDKDFNNEADTPDNFQSRRPNTSFCFLDIRSPGLGDTAMYLCATGQGRNTGELFFGEGSRLTVL.

V gene TRBV6-2 or TRBV6-3 combines with J gene TRBJ2-7; 10 positions agree with TRBD2. V shed 0 bases and J 5 bases; nucleotides not matched to a gene: 1. Per germline, CDR1 MNHEY and CDR2 SVGEGT. The CDR3 sequence is 14 residues long. This chain's CDR3 is CASSYSLAGNEQYF. CDR3 nucleotide sequence: TGTGCCAGCAGTTACTCACTAGCGGGGAACGAGCAGTACTTC.

The chain employs TRBV5-5 and TRBJ1-2; D possibly corresponds to TRBD1 (5 bases). The V gene's germline CDR1 is SGHKS and CDR2 YYEKEE (reference sequence). The CDR3 totals 15 residues. V lost 1 base to trimming and J lost 3 bases, with 13 bases between them. CDR3 in amino acids: CASSLHQGYDYGYTF. DNA of the CDR3: TGTGCCAGCAGCTTGCATCAGGGCTACGACTATGGCTACACCTTC.

The rearrangement uses TRBV19 and TRBJ1-1; D call uncertain. Per germline, CDR1 LNHDA and CDR2 SQIVND (reference sequence). The CDR3 runs 15 residues. With 3 bases removed from V and 4 bases from J, the gap between germline ends came to 15 bases. This CDR3 reads CASSIVFREGTEAFF. The CDR3 DNA reads TGTGCCAGTAGTATTGTCTTTCGAGAGGGCACTGAAGCTTTCTTT.

The sample holds a few counts of this clone. The chain combines TRBV27 with TRBJ2-7, with 8 nucleotides matching TRBD1. CDR3 length equals 14 residues. Trimming removed 3 bases from V and 4 bases from J; junction bases left unmatched: 5. CDR1 and CDR2 (germline): MNHEY, SMNVEV (reference sequence). The CDR3 DNA sequence: TGTGCCAGCAGTTTCGGCAGGGGGCCGTACGAGCAGTACTTC. It codes for CASSFGRGPYEQYF.

This chain connects TRBV18 to TRBJ1-5; 7 bases agree with TRBD1. Germline V gives CDR1 KGHSH, CDR2 LQKENI. The CDR3 consists of 16 residues. Trimming cost V 8 bases and J 0 bases; bases outside gene matches: 10. The CDR3 protein is CASNPTGPISNQPQHF. The CDR3 DNA reads as TGTGCCAGCAACCCGACAGGGCCTATTAGCAATCAGCCCCAGCATTTT.

The chain links TRBV4-3 to TRBJ2-7; 9 nucleotides align to TRBD1. CDR1 is LGHNA, CDR2 YSLEER, per germline. V was pared by 4 bases and J by 4 bases, with 8 bases of the junction left unmatched. The CDR3 has 15 amino acids. The DNA for the CDR3 is TGCGCCAGCAGCCGTTACCGGGACAGGGCATACGAGCAGTACTTC. Translated, it gives CASSRYRDRAYEQYF.

This chain joins TRBV6-4 and TRBJ2-3; 13 nucleotides agree with TRBD2. The CDR3 contains 15 residues. V gave up 5 bases and J gave up 3 bases; unmatched junction bases: 2. Germline lookup yields CDR1 MRHNA and CDR2 SNTAGT. The CDR3 nucleotides read TGTGCCAGCAGTTCACTAGCGGGGGGGACAGATACGCAGTATTTT. It yields the protein CASSSLAGGTDTQYF.

The chain employs TRBV7-6 and TRBJ2-1; 7 bases align to TRBD1. Losses at the gene ends were 5 bases for V and 6 bases for J; bases not matched to a gene: 16. The CDR3 extends over 17 amino acids. Germline V lookup: CDR1 SGHVS, CDR2 FNYEAQ. The CDR3 nucleotides read TGTGCCAGCAGCCTACAGGGGAGCGAACTTTCGGTCAATGAGCAGTTCTTC. It translates to CASSLQGSELSVNEQFF.

The chain uses TRBV30 and TRBJ2-7; 9 bases match TRBD2. Trimming took 4 bases from V and 2 from J; bases not matched to a gene: 9. Per germline, CDR1 GTSNPN and CDR2 SVGIG (reference sequence). This CDR3 comprises 15 residues. CDR3 nucleotides: TGTGCCTGGAACGCTGAGGCTAGCGGGGCCTACGAGCAGTACTTC. Amino acid sequence: CAWNAEASGAYEQYF.

The CDR3 DNA reads TGTGCCAGCAGCAGACAGGGTGGCAATTCACCCCTCCACTTT. Translating it yields CASSRQGGNSPLHF. V gene TRBV5-5 combines with J gene TRBJ1-6; TRBD1 matches at 7 bases. Germline lookup yields CDR1 SGHKS and CDR2 YYEKEE (reference sequence). V was clipped by 4 bases and J by 7 bases; unmatched bases: 5. The CDR3 spans 14 residues.

The rearrangement links TRBV4-3 to TRBJ2-6, with TRBD1 identical over 7 bases. Germline loops: CDR1 LGHNA, CDR2 YSLEER. CDR3 length: 19 residues. J gave up 2 bases and V 4 bases, and 14 bases lay outside the gene matches. The CDR3 region is CASSPVPSKGATGANVLTF. CDR3 sequence (DNA): TGCGCCAGCAGCCCAGTACCAAGTAAGGGGGCGACTGGGGCCAACGTCCTGACTTTC.

The chain combines TRBV6-4 with TRBJ1-2, with 10 bases lining up with TRBD1. Germline CDR1 reads MRHNA; CDR2 reads SNTAGT. CDR3 length equals 16 residues. J was trimmed by 7 bases and V by 0 bases; bases with no gene match: 8. In nucleotides, the CDR3 is TGTGCCAGCAGTGACTCGACAGGGGGCAGATACGGTGGCTACACCTTC. Its protein is CASSDSTGGRYGGYTF.

The CDR3 bases are TGCGCCAGCATCTACCGCCCTGGAGTTAGCTCCTACGAGCAGTACTTC. Translation gives CASIYRPGVSSYEQYF. The chain combines TRBV5-1 with TRBJ2-7; D gene ambiguous. CDR1 is SGHRS, CDR2 YFSETQ, per germline. The CDR3 sequence is 16 residues long. V lost 6 bases and J lost 0, with 19 bases in between.

V gene TRBV7-2 combines with J gene TRBJ2-1; D is possibly TRBD1 (5 bases). The CDR3 is made up of 15 amino acids. Germline V gene sequence: CDR1 SGHTA, CDR2 FQGNSA. The V end was cut by 5 bases, the J end by 12 bases, with 23 bases between. The CDR3 nucleotides are TGTGCCAGCAGCCTCGCTGGACACGGTGACAAAAGGCAGTTCTTC. It specifies CASSLAGHGDKRQFF.

The chain has TRBV7-8 and TRBJ2-1; D is perhaps TRBD2 (7 bases). V lost 8 bases and J lost 2, with 16 bases in between. Germline V gene data show CDR1 as SGHVS and CDR2 as FQNEAQ. The CDR3 has 15 residues. The chain's CDR3 is CASEGGGRTYNEQFF. CDR3 bases: TGTGCCAGCGAAGGGGGGGGCCGAACCTACAATGAGCAGTTCTTC.

V and J are TRBV7-2 and TRBJ1-2; 9 nucleotides align to TRBD1. The CDR3 is 16 residues long. Unmatched junction bases numbered 10, after V lost 6 bases and J lost 2 bases. CDR1 is SGHTA, CDR2 FQGNSA, per germline. CDR3 sequence reads: CASRPDRGFNNYGYTF. DNA of the CDR3: TGTGCCAGCAGACCGGACAGGGGATTTAACAACTATGGCTACACCTTC.

This chain uses TRBV5-4 with TRBJ2-7; 8 nucleotides match TRBD1. The CDR3 totals 12 residues. After removal of 5 bases from V and 6 bases from J, the junction contained 4 bases not matched to a gene. CDR1 and CDR2 (germline): SGHNT, YYREEE (reference sequence). The CDR3 nucleotides read TGTGCCAGCAGTAACGACAGGGGCGAGCAGTACTTC. Its protein product is CASSNDRGEQYF.

V is TRBV6-5 and J is TRBJ2-7; D is perhaps TRBD1 (5 bases). Germline loops: CDR1 MNHEY, CDR2 SVGAGI. The CDR3 sequence is 14 residues long. Trimming shortened V by 4 bases and J by 7 bases, and 17 bases separated the two germline ends. CDR3 protein: CASSSPTVRWEQYF. The CDR3 DNA reads TGTGCCAGCAGTTCCCCGACAGTTAGGTGGGAGCAGTACTTC.

CDR3 DNA sequence: TGTGCCAGCAGACTAACACTGAACACTGAAGCTTTCTTT. Its protein product is CASRLTLNTEAFF. This chain connects TRBV12-3 or TRBV12-4 to TRBJ1-1, with D unclear. This CDR3 is built from 13 residues. V was clipped by 6 bases and J by 0 bases, with 8 bases between them.

This chain connects TRBV4-3 to TRBJ1-5, with D possibly matching TRBD1 (5 bases). The germline CDR1 and CDR2 sequences are LGHNA and YSLEER. Trimming pared 4 bases from V and 7 bases from J, leaving 17 bases between. The length of the CDR3 is 15 residues. The CDR3, as DNA: TGCGCCAGCAGCCGCACACCGGGGGGGAAACAGCCCCAGCATTTT. This codes for CASSRTPGGKQPQHF.

This clone appeared a few times. CDR3 loop: CASRRLETGNTIYF. CDR3 DNA sequence: TGTGCCAGTAGACGACTTGAAACTGGAAACACCATATATTTT. This chain joins TRBV19 and TRBJ1-3; D is unresolved. The V gene's germline CDR1 is LNHDA and CDR2 SQIVND (reference sequence). Deletions cut 6 bases from V and 2 bases from J, with 11 bases between. This CDR3 is built from 14 residues.

The DNA for the CDR3 is TGTGCCAGCAGCCCCGGACAGGTGATATCGACTGAAGCTTTCTTT. Translating gives CASSPGQVISTEAFF. The J gene is TRBJ1-1, the V gene TRBV5-5; 7 bases are shared with TRBD1. Germline V gives CDR1 SGHKS, CDR2 YYEKEE (reference sequence). The junction had 11 bases not matched to a gene; V was cut back by 4 bases and J by 5 bases. This CDR3 contains 15 residues.

V gene TRBV5-5 combines with J gene TRBJ2-5; 8 positions match TRBD2. From germline, CDR1 is SGHKS and CDR2 YYEKEE (reference sequence). The CDR3 runs 14 residues. V shed 5 bases, J shed 5 bases, and the junction held 8 bases outside the gene matches. CDR3 amino acids: CASRLGLAGETQYF. CDR3 nucleotides: TGTGCCAGCAGATTAGGACTAGCCGGGGAGACCCAGTACTTC.